The rows below give T cell receptor beta chains drawn from one sample of a study of T cell repertoires in cytomegalovirus infection. TCRdb re-called the reads with MiXCR, one entry per CDR3 protein. The sample carries 170,000 or so distinct CDR3 sequences, under 15% recorded once. The sequencing input was PBMCs. The source is a human donor in good health (CMV status not recorded). Some clones in this sample may be carry-over from other donors' samples. CDR3s include the opening cysteine and the closing phenylalanine or tryptophan. D genes are given only for firm matches. Expanded clones get a size class; other rows say once, few or many, or leave the size out.

j_gene | v_gene | abundance | d_gene | CDR3aa | CDR3nt
TRBJ1-5 | TRBV6-1 | many | . | CASSEVAGDQPQHF | TGTGCCAGCAGTGAAGTAGCCGGCGATCAGCCCCAGCATTTT
TRBJ1-1 | TRBV7-9 | many | . | CASSSQGQAEAFF | TGTGCCAGCAGTTCACAGGGTCAAGCTGAAGCTTTCTTT
TRBJ2-4 | TRBV6-2/TRBV6-3 | many | . | CASSRSPALLAKNIQYF | TGTGCCAGCAGCAGGTCACCTGCACTACTAGCCAAAAACATTCAGTACTTC
TRBJ1-2 | TRBV12-3/TRBV12-4 | few | . | CASSLWPPLGHYGYTF | TGTGCCAGCAGTTTATGGCCCCCACTGGGGCACTATGGCTACACCTTC
TRBJ1-6 | TRBV7-2 | many | . | CASSLTGDSPLHF | TGTGCCAGCAGTCTGACAGGAGATTCACCCCTCCACTTT
TRBJ2-5 | TRBV6-2/TRBV6-3 | many | . | CASSRFHQETQYF | TGTGCCAGCAGTAGGTTCCATCAAGAGACCCAGTACTTC
TRBJ2-7 | TRBV7-2 | many | . | CASMRERGGRGEQYF | TGTGCCAGCATGCGAGAGAGGGGGGGAAGAGGCGAGCAGTACTTC
TRBJ2-7 | TRBV7-8 | many | . | CASSVRVYEQYF | TGTGCCAGCAGTGTAAGGGTCTACGAGCAGTACTTC
TRBJ2-2 | TRBV20-1 | . | . | CSARGGRSNTGELFF | TGCAGTGCTAGAGGAGGTAGATCGAACACCGGGGAGCTGTTTTTT
TRBJ1-5 | TRBV7-2 | many | . | CASSSKFSNQPQHF | TGTGCCAGCAGCTCGAAGTTTAGCAATCAGCCCCAGCATTTT
TRBJ1-2 | TRBV19 | . | . | CASSITFWYGYTF | TGTGCCAGTAGTATAACTTTTTGGTACGGCTACACCTTC
TRBJ1-3 | TRBV28 | . | . | CASNPGRGSGNTIYF | TGTGCCAGCAACCCCGGGCGGGGCTCTGGAAACACCATATATTTT
TRBJ2-7 | TRBV5-4 | many | TRBD1 | CASSQKGGDEQYF | TGTGCCAGCAGTCAAAAAGGGGGCGACGAGCAGTACTTC
TRBJ2-1 | TRBV4-3 | . | . | CASSQRSGSSSFVSSYNEQFF | TGCGCCAGCAGCCAAAGATCGGGTTCCTCCTCGTTTGTTAGCTCCTACAATGAGCAGTTCTTC
TRBJ1-1 | TRBV6-2/TRBV6-3 | . | TRBD1 | CASSYRGHWNTEAFF | TGTGCCAGCAGTTACAGGGGGCATTGGAACACTGAAGCTTTCTTT
TRBJ1-1 | TRBV20-1 | many | . | CSARATEREAFF | TGCAGTGCTAGAGCGACAGAGCGTGAAGCTTTCTTT
TRBJ1-5 | TRBV24-1 | . | . | CATSDGHQPQHF | TGTGCCACCAGTGATGGTCATCAGCCCCAGCATTTT
TRBJ2-7 | TRBV7-2 | many | TRBD2 | CASSLPSGRYEQYF | TGTGCCAGCAGCCTGCCTAGCGGGAGGTACGAGCAGTACTTC
TRBJ1-1 | TRBV5-6 | few | . | CASSYSYTEAFF | TGTGCCAGCAGCTACAGCTACACTGAAGCTTTCTTT
TRBJ1-5 | TRBV10-3 | . | . | CAISESTELQPQHF | TGTGCCATCAGTGAGTCCACGGAGCTTCAGCCCCAGCATTTT
TRBJ2-1 | TRBV7-7 | many | TRBD2 | CASSSLAGGEYEQFF | TGTGCTAGCAGCTCCCTAGCGGGAGGGGAATATGAGCAGTTCTTC
TRBJ2-1 | TRBV7-9 | . | . | CASSLGVYEQFF | TGTGCCAGCAGCTTAGGAGTTTATGAGCAGTTCTTC
TRBJ1-1 | TRBV18 | once | . | CASSRLDRDTEAFF | TGTGCCAGCTCACGACTGGACAGAGACACTGAAGCTTTCTTT
TRBJ2-6 | TRBV19 | many | . | CASTWRGSGANVLTF | TGTGCCAGTACTTGGAGAGGGAGTGGGGCCAACGTCCTGACTTTC
TRBJ1-1 | TRBV6-4 | . | . | CASSEDSDNTEAFF | TGTGCCAGCAGCGAGGACTCGGATAACACTGAAGCTTTCTTT
TRBJ2-1 | TRBV29-1 | . | TRBD2 | CSVGSPGLAIHNEQFF | TGCAGCGTTGGGTCCCCGGGACTAGCAATTCACAATGAGCAGTTCTTC
TRBJ1-3 | TRBV12-3/TRBV12-4 | . | . | CASSLRGLSSGNTIYF | TGTGCCAGCAGTTTGAGAGGGCTGAGCTCTGGAAACACCATATATTTT
TRBJ1-1 | TRBV7-6 | . | . | CASSYGAGTEAFF | TGTGCCAGCAGCTATGGGGCAGGCACTGAAGCTTTCTTT
TRBJ1-3 | TRBV28 | few | . | CASNEGNTIYF | TGTGCCAGCAATGAGGGAAACACCATATATTTT
TRBJ2-3 | TRBV28 | few | . | CASSFTETSTDTQYF | TGTGCCAGCAGTTTCACAGAGACAAGCACAGATACGCAGTATTTT
TRBJ1-3 | TRBV4-2 | many | . | CASSPAGNTIYF | TGTGCCAGCAGCCCCGCTGGAAACACCATATATTTT
TRBJ1-5 | TRBV19 | many | TRBD1 | CASSNLGQGAKQPQHF | TGTGCCAGTAGTAACCTGGGACAGGGGGCGAAGCAGCCCCAGCATTTT
TRBJ1-1 | TRBV2 | . | TRBD1 | CASSPRGSNTEAFF | TGTGCCAGCAGTCCCAGGGGGTCGAACACTGAAGCTTTCTTT
TRBJ2-5 | TRBV12-3/TRBV12-4 | few | TRBD1 | CASTRDRETQYF | TGTGCCAGCACCCGGGACAGGGAGACCCAGTACTTC
TRBJ2-7 | TRBV5-1 | . | . | CASTNGGGSSYEQYF | TGCGCCAGCACCAATGGAGGGGGTAGCTCCTACGAGCAGTACTTC
TRBJ2-7 | TRBV6-5 | few | TRBD2 | CASSYSQLAGTYEQYF | TGTGCCAGCAGTTACTCCCAACTAGCGGGAACCTACGAGCAGTACTTC
TRBJ1-1 | TRBV28 | many | . | CASSLGVALKARNAEAFF | TGTGCCAGCAGTTTAGGGGTTGCCTTGAAAGCCCGGAACGCTGAAGCTTTCTTT
TRBJ2-1 | TRBV20-1 | few | TRBD2 | CSAGPGLAFEQFF | TGCAGTGCGGGTCCGGGACTAGCATTCGAGCAGTTCTTC
TRBJ2-3 | TRBV27 | many | . | CASSLYPPETTSTDTQYF | TGTGCCAGCAGTTTATATCCCCCCGAGACTACTAGCACAGATACGCAGTATTTT
TRBJ2-4 | TRBV12-3/TRBV12-4 | many | . | CASSLGRGKGKNIQYF | TGTGCCAGCAGTTTAGGGCGAGGAAAAGGCAAAAACATTCAGTACTTC
TRBJ1-6 | TRBV28 | . | . | CASSLVGGSPLHF | TGTGCCAGCAGTTTAGTCGGGGGATCACCCCTCCACTTT
TRBJ1-4 | TRBV19 | many | . | CASRGIGLNEKLFF | TGTGCCAGTAGGGGGATCGGTCTAAATGAAAAACTGTTTTTT
TRBJ2-5 | TRBV12-3/TRBV12-4 | many | . | CASSFDPFPQYF | TGTGCCAGCAGTTTCGACCCTTTTCCCCAGTACTTC
TRBJ2-7 | TRBV29-1 | few | TRBD1 | CSGGTGGEQYF | TGCAGCGGTGGTACAGGGGGCGAGCAGTACTTC
TRBJ2-3 | TRBV29-1 | once | . | CSIISQLVTDTQYF | TGCAGCATTATTAGCCAGCTCGTCACAGATACGCAGTATTTT
TRBJ1-5 | TRBV6-6 | many | . | CASSETVDLQPQHF | TGTGCCAGCAGTGAGACAGTGGACCTACAGCCCCAGCATTTT
TRBJ2-1 | TRBV6-5 | few | . | CASSRHLGTSYNEQFF | TGTGCCAGCAGTCGTCACCTCGGGACTTCCTACAATGAGCAGTTCTTC
TRBJ1-1 | TRBV6-1 | many | . | CASSEDMYRREEAFF | TGTGCCAGCAGTGAAGATATGTACCGACGGGAAGAAGCTTTCTTT
TRBJ1-5 | TRBV28 | few | TRBD1 | CASSLTQGAGHQPQHF | TGTGCCAGCAGTTTAACGCAGGGGGCCGGCCATCAGCCCCAGCATTTT
TRBJ2-3 | TRBV29-1 | . | . | CSVEWGGKQYF | TGCAGCGTTGAATGGGGAGGAAAGCAGTATTTT
TRBJ1-2 | TRBV7-9 | many | . | CASSLAQAALYGYTF | TGTGCCAGCAGCTTAGCGCAGGCAGCACTCTATGGCTACACCTTC
TRBJ1-2 | TRBV29-1 | . | . | CSVEAAVGAPNYGYTF | TGCAGCGTTGAAGCGGCGGTTGGAGCCCCCAACTATGGCTACACCTTC
TRBJ2-3 | TRBV28 | few | . | CASSRGSTDTQYF | TGTGCCAGCAGCAGAGGGAGCACAGATACGCAGTATTTT
TRBJ2-7 | TRBV10-3 | many | . | CAISGEKAYEQYF | TGTGCCATCAGTGGGGAGAAAGCCTACGAGCAGTACTTC
TRBJ2-3 | TRBV5-6 | many | . | CASSLPPGGGPTDTQYF | TGTGCCAGCAGCTTGCCCCCCGGCGGGGGCCCCACAGATACGCAGTATTTT
TRBJ1-1 | TRBV5-1 | . | . | CASSLSSYNTEAFF | TGCGCCAGCAGCTTGAGCTCCTACAACACTGAAGCTTTCTTT
TRBJ2-5 | TRBV29-1 | . | . | CSVEGRGAGGKTQYF | TGCAGCGTTGAAGGGAGAGGGGCTGGGGGAAAGACCCAGTACTTC
TRBJ2-1 | TRBV4-2 | . | TRBD1 | CASSSGGQGSRNEQFF | TGTGCCAGCAGCTCCGGGGGACAGGGGTCACGAAATGAGCAGTTCTTC
TRBJ1-2 | TRBV7-2 | few | TRBD1 | CASSLEPGQSNYGYTF | TGTGCCAGCAGCTTAGAACCGGGACAGAGTAACTATGGCTACACCTTC
TRBJ2-1 | TRBV7-8 | . | TRBD2 | CASSLGAGDTYNEQFF | TGTGCCAGCAGCTTAGGGGCGGGGGATACCTACAATGAGCAGTTCTTC